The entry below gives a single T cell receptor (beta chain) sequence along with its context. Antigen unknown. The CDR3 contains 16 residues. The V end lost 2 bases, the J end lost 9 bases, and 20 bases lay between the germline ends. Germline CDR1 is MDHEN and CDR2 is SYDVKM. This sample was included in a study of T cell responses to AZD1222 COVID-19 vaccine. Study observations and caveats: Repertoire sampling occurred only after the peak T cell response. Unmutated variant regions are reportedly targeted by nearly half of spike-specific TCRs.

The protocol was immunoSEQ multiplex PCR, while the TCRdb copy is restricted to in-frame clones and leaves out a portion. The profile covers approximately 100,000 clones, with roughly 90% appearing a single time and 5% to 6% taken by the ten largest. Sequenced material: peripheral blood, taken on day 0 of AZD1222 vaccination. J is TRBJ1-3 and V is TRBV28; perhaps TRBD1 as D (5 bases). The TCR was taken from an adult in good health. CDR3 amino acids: CASSLRSGTGGGTIYF. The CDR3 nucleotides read TGTGCCAGCAGTTTAAGATCAGGGACTGGGGGAGGCACCATATATTTT.